One T cell receptor beta chain is described in this entry. The data originate from a study of blood T cell repertoires in COVID-19. Study summary: Sites across the United States, Italy and Spain contributed samples from acute and convalescent COVID-19. In each case, the material was cDNA or gDNA derived from T cells, B-cell-depleted T cells, or PBMCs.

CDR1 is SGHTA and CDR2 is FQGNSA in the germline V gene. The CDR3 length is 12 residues. Trimming took off 6 bases at V and 10 bases at J, with 10 bases between the two ends. The authors' processing: Scientists estimated how many nucleated cells there were by amplifying reference gene primers. Repertoires were generated with immunoSEQ multiplex PCR, while TCRdb's copy carries only in-frame clones and drops some. That table supplies the V and J calls and clone size; D and trimming were determined from the DNA. The sample records fewer than 20,000 clones, roughly 91% being singletons. The TCR comes from a man between 60 and 75 years old with acute or convalescent COVID-19. V gene TRBV7-2 combines with J gene TRBJ1-6, with no clear D. Sample: peripheral blood. The CDR3 sequence: CASSVLGSPLHF. The CDR3 nucleotides read TGTGCCAGCAGTGTCCTTGGCTCACCCCTCCACTTT. Supplemented by reference TRBV7-2 and TRBJ1-6, the full variable domain reads GAGVSQSPSNKVTEKGKDVELRCDPISGHTALYWYRQSLGQGLEFLIYFQGNSAPDKSGLPSDRFSAERTGGSVSTLTIQRTQQEDSAVYLCASSVLGSPLHFGNGTRLTVT.